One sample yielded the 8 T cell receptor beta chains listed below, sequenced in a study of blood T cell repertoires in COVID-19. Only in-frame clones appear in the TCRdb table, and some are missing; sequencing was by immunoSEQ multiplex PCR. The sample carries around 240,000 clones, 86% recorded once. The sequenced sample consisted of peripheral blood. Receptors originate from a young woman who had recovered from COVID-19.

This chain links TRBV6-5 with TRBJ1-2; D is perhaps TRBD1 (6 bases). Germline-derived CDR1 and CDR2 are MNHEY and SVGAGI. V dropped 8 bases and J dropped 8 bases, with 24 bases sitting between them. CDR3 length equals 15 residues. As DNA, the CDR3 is TGTGCCAGCTACGAAGGACAGCGCTTCTTCCTGGGCTACACCTTC. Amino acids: CASYEGQRFFLGYTF.

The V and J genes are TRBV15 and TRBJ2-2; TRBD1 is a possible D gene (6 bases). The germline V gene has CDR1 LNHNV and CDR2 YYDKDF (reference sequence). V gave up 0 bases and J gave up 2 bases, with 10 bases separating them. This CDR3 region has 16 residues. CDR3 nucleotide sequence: TGTGCCACCAGCAGAGATCGAGGGGGAAACACCGGGGAGCTGTTTTTT. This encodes CATSRDRGGNTGELFF.

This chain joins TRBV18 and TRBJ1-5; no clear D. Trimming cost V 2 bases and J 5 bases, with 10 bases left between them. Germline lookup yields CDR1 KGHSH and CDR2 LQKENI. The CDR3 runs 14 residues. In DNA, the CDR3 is TGTGCCAGCTCACCAAGTTCGGGAGATCAGCCCCAGCATTTT. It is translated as CASSPSSGDQPQHF.

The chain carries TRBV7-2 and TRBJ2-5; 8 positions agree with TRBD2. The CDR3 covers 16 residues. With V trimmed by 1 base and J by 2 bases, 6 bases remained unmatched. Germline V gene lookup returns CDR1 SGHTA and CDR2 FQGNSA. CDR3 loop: CASSLVPGLVQETQYF. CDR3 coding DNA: TGTGCCAGCAGCTTAGTTCCGGGACTAGTTCAAGAGACCCAGTACTTC.

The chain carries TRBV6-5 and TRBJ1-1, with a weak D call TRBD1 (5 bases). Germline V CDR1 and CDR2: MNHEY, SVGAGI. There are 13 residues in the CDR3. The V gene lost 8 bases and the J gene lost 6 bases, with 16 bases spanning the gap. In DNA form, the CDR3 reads TGTGCCAGCGAACCACAGGAGTCACCTGAAGCTTTCTTT. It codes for CASEPQESPEAFF.

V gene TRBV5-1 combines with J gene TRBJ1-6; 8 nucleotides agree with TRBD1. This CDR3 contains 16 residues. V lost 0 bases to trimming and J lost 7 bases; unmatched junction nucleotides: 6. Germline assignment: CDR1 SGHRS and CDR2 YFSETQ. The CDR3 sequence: CASSLVQGAKNSPLHF. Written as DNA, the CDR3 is TGCGCCAGCAGCTTGGTCCAGGGGGCTAAAAATTCACCCCTCCACTTT.

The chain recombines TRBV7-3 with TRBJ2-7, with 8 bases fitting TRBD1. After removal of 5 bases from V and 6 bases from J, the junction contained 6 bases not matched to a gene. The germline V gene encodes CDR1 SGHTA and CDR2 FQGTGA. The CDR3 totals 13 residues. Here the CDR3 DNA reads TGTGCCAGCAGCGTATGGACAGGGTCCGAGCAGTACTTC. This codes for CASSVWTGSEQYF.

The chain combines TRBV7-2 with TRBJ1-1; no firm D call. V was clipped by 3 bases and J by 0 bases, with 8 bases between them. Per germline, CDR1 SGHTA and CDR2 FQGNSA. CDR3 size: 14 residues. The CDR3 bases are TGTGCCAGCAGCTTTGTCTTATTGAACACTGAAGCTTTCTTT. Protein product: CASSFVLLNTEAFF.